This entry lists 10 T cell receptor beta chains sequenced from one sample in a study of control samples from healthy donors and cancer patients. TCRdb's table, derived via immunoSEQ multiplex PCR, lists solely in-frame clones and lacks some. The table includes under 60,000 clones, roughly 92% detected once. Sequencing input: blood. The receptors were gathered from a man aged 25-45 years in good health.

The V and J genes are TRBV21-1 and TRBJ1-4; the table's D gene call, TRBD1, was not cross checked with the DNA. TRBV21-1 has pseudogene status. CDR3 size: 14 residues. This CDR3 is CASSKGQQNEKLFF. In DNA, the CDR3 is TGTGCCAGCAGCAAGGGACAGCAAAATGAAAAACTGTTTTTT.

The chain joins TRBV7-9 to TRBJ2-7; D is possibly TRBD2 (6 bases). The V gene's germline CDR1 is SEHNR and CDR2 FQNEAQ (reference sequence). The CDR3 totals 17 residues. V was trimmed by 1 base and J by 4 bases, leaving 20 bases between them. The CDR3 loop reads CASSLGGMIAASYEQYF. The DNA of the CDR3 is TGTGCCAGCAGCTTAGGGGGAATGATAGCGGCTTCATACGAGCAGTACTTC.

The chain is built from TRBV2 and TRBJ1-4, with TRBD1 matching 7 bases. The CDR3 is 13 amino acids. Germline V gene sequence: CDR1 SNHLY, CDR2 FYNNEI. V was clipped by 6 bases and J by 7 bases; unmatched bases: 5. CDR3 in DNA: TGTGCCAGCAGGGGGACAGCGGGTGAAAAACTGTTTTTT. This translates into CASRGTAGEKLFF.

The chain employs TRBV3-1 (or the pseudogene TRBV3-2) and TRBJ1-2, with D possibly TRBD1 on 6 matching bases. The CDR3 is 16 residues long. Trimming took 5 bases from V and 2 from J, leaving 18 bases between them. CDR1 LGHDT and CDR2 YNNKEL come from the germline V gene (reference sequence). CDR3 in amino acids: CASSLMLGGWNYGYTF. DNA for the CDR3: TGTGCCAGCAGCTTGATGCTGGGGGGCTGGAACTATGGCTACACCTTC.

The chain links TRBV2 to TRBJ2-2; the D is unclear. Per the germline V gene, CDR1 is SNHLY and CDR2 is FYNNEI. V was shortened by 6 bases and J by 3 bases, with 17 bases between the two germline ends. The CDR3 loop spans 16 amino acids. CDR3 nucleotides: TGTGCCAGCAGGCCCCAGGTGGCCTCTTACACCGGGGAGCTGTTTTTT. Translated, it gives CASRPQVASYTGELFF. Filled out from reference TRBV2 and TRBJ2-2, the complete variable domain reads EPEVTQTPSHQVTQMGQEVILRCVPISNHLYFYWYRQILGQKVEFLVSFYNNEISEKSEIFDDQFSVERPDGSNFTLKIRSTKLEDSAMYFCASRPQVASYTGELFFGEGSRLTVL.

This chain's CDR3 is CASSQGISLNTEAFF. The CDR3 DNA reads TGTGCCAGCAGCCAAGGGATATCTCTTAACACTGAAGCTTTCTTT. The chain recombines TRBV3-1 (or the pseudogene TRBV3-2) with TRBJ1-1; D is uncertain. V lost 1 base and J 2 bases, leaving 11 bases between the germline ends. The CDR3 length is 15 residues. From germline, CDR1 is LGHDT and CDR2 YNNKEL (reference sequence).

The V and J genes are TRBV19 and TRBJ1-5; maybe TRBD1 (6 bases). V lost 5 bases and J 4 bases, leaving 15 bases between the germline ends. Germline CDR1 LNHDA, CDR2 SQIVND (reference sequence). The CDR3 runs to 15 residues. Here the CDR3 reads CASSLVTGTNQPQHF. For the CDR3, the DNA is TGTGCCAGTAGTCTTGTAACAGGGACTAATCAGCCCCAGCATTTT.

In regard to this clone: The identical CDR3 is also encoded by other nucleotide sequences in the sample. This sequence joins TRBV5-6 and TRBJ2-7; 8 positions match TRBD2. Looked up from germline, CDR1 is SGHDT and CDR2 is YYEEEE. The CDR3 spans 15 residues. V lost 2 bases and J lost 0; bases outside the gene matches: 4. CDR3 sequence reads: CASSFRGGSSYEQYF. The CDR3 DNA is TGTGCCAGCAGCTTTCGGGGGGGAAGCTCCTACGAGCAGTACTTC.

The V call is TRBV25-1, the J call TRBJ1-2; 7 nucleotides align to TRBD1. The V gene end was trimmed by 7 bases and the J gene end by 3 bases; junction bases not matched to a gene: 5. The CDR3 consists of 13 residues. The germline V gene has CDR1 MGHDK and CDR2 SYGVNS. This CDR3 reads CASTRQGYYGYTF. The CDR3 bases are TGTGCCAGCACACGACAGGGCTACTATGGCTACACCTTC.

The chain employs TRBV28 and TRBJ2-4; D ambiguous. CDR3 length equals 14 residues. V shed 4 bases and J shed 4 bases, with 11 bases lying between them. Germline V gene data show CDR1 as MDHEN and CDR2 as SYDVKM. Written as DNA, the CDR3 is TGTGCCAGCAGTTCTCCCCCCAGGAAAAACATTCAGTACTTC. This codes for CASSSPPRKNIQYF.